Sequencing of this T cell receptor beta chain was carried out in a study of cytomegalovirus exposure and HLA in healthy donors. Study-wide results and caveats: Later analysis found that TCR beta chains associated with HLA were more clonally expanded than other, equally common chains. Later on, a genetic analysis was performed. It linked a missense variant in DCLRE1C with V- and J-gene trimming of TCR beta. HLA allele associations emerged for about 18,000 TCR beta sequences in a later analysis, at 0.05 false discovery rate. Some public TCRs appeared in many individuals, while most sequences were rare.

PCR was performed using 60 Vbeta and 13 Jbeta primers. Data came from immunoSEQ multiplex PCR; TCRdb stores just in-frame clones and leaves some out. The sample holds some 100,000 clones, 80% to 85% seen once. Concerning this clone: What it binds is not known.

CDR3 length equals 14 residues. The V end was cut by 7 bases, the J end by 2 bases, with 14 bases between. The germline CDR1 and CDR2 sequences are MNHEY and SMNVEV (reference sequence). Sequencing was performed on PBMCs. This TCR was recovered from a woman under 40 in good health and CMV-seronegative. V usage is TRBV27 and J usage is TRBJ1-2; possibly TRBD1 for D (5 bases). The CDR3: CASTQQGTNYGYTF. CDR3 bases: TGTGCCAGCACCCAGCAGGGAACCAACTATGGCTACACCTTC.